This T cell receptor beta chain was recorded in a study of shared clonotypes between healthy human individuals. Study outcomes and limitations: Expectations were that clonotype sharing among donors would be affected by sequencing depth.

Selected positively for CCR7 and CD45RO-negative, naive CD8 cells excluded terminally differentiated effector memory CD45RA+ cells. Assay used: immunoSEQ multiplex PCR; TCRdb lists only in-frame clones, some missing. The sample lists roughly 810,000 clones; 96% were seen once. The length of the CDR3 is 15 residues. Trimming took 4 bases from V and 2 from J; bases not matched to a gene: 4. Germline V CDR1 and CDR2: MGHDK, SYGVNS. About this clone: Antigen: not known.

The receptor was derived from a man in his thirties or forties in good health. Sequenced: naive CD8+ T cells sorted from blood. This chain uses TRBV25-1 with TRBJ2-3; 9 positions match TRBD2. The DNA of the CDR3 is TGTGCCAGCAGTGTAGGACTAGCGTTCACAGATACGCAGTATTTT. Protein sequence: CASSVGLAFTDTQYF.